This T cell receptor (beta chain) was recovered during a study of T cell repertoires in cytomegalovirus infection. Study outcomes and limitations: Identification of carriers of CMV plus the relevant HLA was performed using cumulative public TCR beta family frequency. HLA-C-restricted, CMV-specific TCR beta clonotypes were dominant ex vivo.

The CDR3 runs 15 residues. Germline V gives CDR1 LNHNV, CDR2 YYDKDF (reference sequence). V lost 1 base to trimming and J lost 2 bases, with 10 bases between them. TCRdb ran MiXCR on the reads and lists one entry per CDR3 protein. The profile shows fewer than 200,000 distinct CDR3 sequences, about 22% of them singletons. With respect to this clonotype: As yet, its antigen is unknown.

The sample was CD8+ T cells from cultured PBMCs, taken from culture after CMV antigen stimulation. The origin of this receptor is a human donor in good health (CMV status not recorded). Some clones in this sample may be carry-over from other donors' samples. The chain joins TRBV15 to TRBJ2-3; no clear D gene. The CDR3 loop is CATSRVVTATDTQYF. The CDR3 nucleotides are TGTGCCACCAGCAGAGTTGTAACAGCCACAGATACGCAGTATTTT.